The entry that follows covers one T cell receptor (beta chain) sequence. Antigen: not known. The data were taken from a study of shared clonotypes between healthy human individuals. General study points: Depth of sequencing was expected to influence donor clonotype sharing.

Generated by immunoSEQ multiplex PCR, the TCRdb table keeps only in-frame clones and is missing some. The table lists some 790,000 clones, approximately 77% of them singletons. The study separated CD4+ cells into CD45RA+ naive and CD45RA-negative memory subsets. The CDR3 totals 14 residues. V was pared by 5 bases and J by 7 bases, with 7 bases of the junction left unmatched. From germline, CDR1 is MNHEY and CDR2 SVGAGI. The sequence was collected from a woman aged 25 to 39 in good health. The chain carries TRBV6-5 and TRBJ1-5, with 8 bases matching TRBD1. Material for sequencing was memory CD4+ T cells sorted from blood. The subset: CD45RA-negative fraction. CDR3 residues: CASSENRGRQPQHF. The CDR3 DNA reads TGTGCCAGCAGTGAGAACAGGGGGAGGCAGCCCCAGCATTTT.